This T cell receptor beta chain came from a study of control samples from healthy donors and cancer patients (dated by TCRdb to about 2020). The germline V end is reduced by 1 base and the J end by 2 bases; junction bases left unmatched: 7. As encoded in the germline V gene (reference sequence), CDR1 is LGHDT while CDR2 is YNNKEL. The CDR3 runs 17 residues from the cysteine to the phenylalanine. The retained sequence is limited to the CDR3, 51 bases, with the frame set at the first base. Comments on this clone: This receptor's antigen is unknown. There are no base qualities to consult, and no much larger clone falls within one base.

To prepare the library, the immunoSEQ multiplex PCR assay was applied. What TCRdb holds here is the immuneACCESS table cut down to in-frame rearrangements. Part of the clones is not present; checked against another copy, under half of the missing clones reflect an unresolved V gene, and the others are unexplained. Recorded for this sample are 130,000 or so clones; about nine tenths of them occurred a single time. The ten top clones hold roughly 2.7% of the sample. The sample was blood. This sequence originates from a man aged 35 to 55 in good health. The chain uses TRBV3-1 (or the pseudogene TRBV3-2) and TRBJ1-3; 8 bases in the middle match TRBD1. CDR3 region: CASSQVGRGHPGNTIYF. The bases are TGTGCCAGCAGCCAAGTTGGCAGGGGGCATCCTGGAAACACCATATATTTT.